This entry describes one TCR beta chain. The sample is drawn from a study of blood T cell repertoires in COVID-19. As for the study in general: There were acute and convalescent COVID-19 samples, and they came from the United States, Italy and Spain. T cells, B-cell-depleted T cells, or PBMCs supplied cDNA or gDNA.

Assay: immunoSEQ multiplex PCR; the TCRdb copy retains only in-frame clones and omits some. Altogether approximately 300,000 clones are present, about nine tenths being singletons, with the ten largest covering around 6.8%. The CDR3 sequence is 13 residues long. Germline trimming cut 11 bases from V and 8 bases from J; bases unmatched to any gene: 11. The V gene's germline CDR1 is LGHNA and CDR2 YSLEER. This chain joins TRBV4-3 and TRBJ2-2, with 7 bases identical to TRBD1. This TCR came from a woman younger than 45 with COVID-19, enrolled during active disease. Source material: peripheral blood. The CDR3 protein is CAGRAGGTGELFF. In DNA, the CDR3 is TGCGCCGGTCGGGCAGGGGGTACTGGGGAGCTGTTTTTT.